This entry describes one TCR beta chain. Its specificity is unknown. It was via CD45RO/CCR7/CD25/CD127/CD95/CD27 that CD4+ naive, central memory, regulatory and stem cell-like memory cells were sorted. The data belong to a study of beta chain features in type 1 diabetes. General study results and limits: For patients, the naive, central memory and Treg TCRB repertoires appeared more alike than for healthy donors.

Expressed TCRB transcripts were sequenced, since all the RNA that had been isolated was reverse transcribed. Only in-frame clones appear in the TCRdb table, and some are missing; sequencing was by immunoSEQ multiplex PCR. The sample yields around 320,000 clones, around 15% seen once. V was clipped by 6 bases and J by 8 bases, with 17 bases between them. Looked up from germline, CDR1 is LNHDA and CDR2 is SQIVND (reference sequence). The CDR3 is made up of 14 amino acids. Sequencing was performed on central memory CD4+ T cells from blood. The origin of this receptor is a man aged 30-40 years in good health. The chain combines TRBV19 with TRBJ2-1; D remains ambiguous. In DNA form, the CDR3 reads TGTGCCAGTAGCCCCCGCCCCGGGCGCGATGAGCAGTTCTTC. Residues: CASSPRPGRDEQFF.